Listed here are 5 T cell receptor beta chains from one sample, sequenced in a study of T cells in localized non-small cell lung cancer. Profiled with immunoSEQ multiplex PCR; TCRdb holds only in-frame clones, not every one. The data show 75,000 to 80,000 clones, 88% seen once. This material consisted of peripheral blood, taken before any cancer treatment. Source of these receptors: a woman aged 40 to 75 with stage I squamous cell lung carcinoma.

The gene calls are TRBV6-1 and TRBJ1-2; TRBD1 matches 9 bases. This CDR3 has 15 amino acids. The V gene's germline CDR1 is MNHNS and CDR2 SASEGT. V shed 2 bases and J 7 bases; nucleotides not matched to a gene: 8. The CDR3 here is CASSEYRTGEGGYTF. DNA for the CDR3: TGTGCCAGCAGTGAATATAGGACAGGGGAGGGTGGCTACACCTTC.

The genes are TRBV5-1 and TRBJ2-2; maybe TRBD1 (6 bases). Trimming pared 4 bases from V and 6 bases from J, leaving 13 bases between. The CDR3 runs to 14 residues. Germline CDR1 is SGHRS and CDR2 is YFSETQ. The CDR3 spells CASSRTESAGELFF. The CDR3 nucleotides are TGCGCCAGCAGCAGGACAGAGAGCGCCGGGGAGCTGTTTTTT.

The gene calls are TRBV5-1 and TRBJ2-5, with a possible D match to TRBD1 (5 bases). Germline V gives CDR1 SGHRS, CDR2 YFSETQ. The CDR3 has 17 amino acids. The ends were cut back, 0 bases at V and 2 bases at J, with 17 bases in the middle. CDR3 nucleotides: TGCGCCAGCAGCTTGGGTGTAAGGGGTCCGAGTCAAGAGACCCAGTACTTC. It specifies CASSLGVRGPSQETQYF.

The chain is built from TRBV10-3 and TRBJ2-5; TRBD2 agrees at 8 bases. Germline loops: CDR1 ENHRY, CDR2 SYGVKD. This CDR3 is built from 15 residues. The V segment lost 4 bases and the J segment 5 bases; nucleotides outside the gene matches: 9. CDR3: CAISVGAGAGETQYF. The CDR3 region has the DNA TGTGCCATCAGTGTGGGAGCGGGGGCCGGCGAGACCCAGTACTTC.

The V and J genes are TRBV7-3 and TRBJ2-2; D is perhaps TRBD2 (6 bases). Germline values: CDR1 SGHTA, CDR2 FQGTGA. The ends were cut back, 0 bases at V and 4 bases at J, with 9 bases in the middle. The CDR3 extends over 15 amino acids. The CDR3 DNA reads as TGTGCCAGCAGCTTAACGGGGGGTTCCACCGGGGAGCTGTTTTTT. This sequence encodes CASSLTGGSTGELFF.